This TCR beta chain was sequenced during a study of shared clonotypes between healthy human individuals. In the case of this clone: The antigen is unknown.

Trimming cost V 3 bases and J 9 bases, with 12 bases left between them. Germline CDR1 is SNHLY and CDR2 is FYNNEI. The CDR3 consists of 13 residues. Sequenced by immunoSEQ multiplex PCR; TCRdb stores in-frame clones only, minus some. The data show 2 million to 2.5 million clones, around 90% seen once. Memory CD4+ cells were the fraction left after CD45RA+ naive selection. Study-wide results and caveats: Naive subsets, compared against memory subsets, generally had larger estimated richness values. Clonotype sharing among donors was expected to depend on sequencing depth. Sampling covered nothing but blood. Tissue TCR repertoires likely differ from those found in blood.

The chain couples TRBV2 to TRBJ2-1; D remains ambiguous. The TCR originated in a man younger than 35 in good health. Some clones in this sample may be carry-over from other donors' samples. The sample taken for sequencing was naive CD4+ T cells from PBMCs. Subset reported: CD45RA+ positively selected. Here the CDR3 reads CASSDPMWVEQFF. The CDR3 DNA follows: TGTGCCAGCAGTGACCCTATGTGGGTTGAGCAGTTCTTC.